Listed below are T cell receptor beta chains from one sample, sequenced in a study of blood T cell repertoires in COVID-19. The assay was immunoSEQ multiplex PCR, and TCRdb's table has in-frame clones only and misses some. The repertoire holds 110,000 to 150,000 clones, more than 60% seen once, with under 15% in the top ten. The sequenced sample was peripheral blood. The receptors stem from a man aged 80 or over with acute or convalescent COVID-19. Both conserved end residues are part of each CDR3.

j_gene	v_gene	CDR3aa
TRBJ1-1	TRBV30	CAWSESLNTEAFF
TRBJ1-5	TRBV28	CASSYSRNQPQHF
TRBJ2-1	TRBV18	CASSPSRTANEQFF
TRBJ2-3	TRBV10-3	CAINEQGTDTQYF
TRBJ2-7	TRBV7-9	CASSLFSGSVEQYF
TRBJ2-3	TRBV5-1	CASSEQGGTDTQYF
TRBJ1-4	TRBV6-5	CATTTGNEKLFF
TRBJ2-5	TRBV7-4	CATLRQGAFQETQYF
TRBJ1-2	TRBV7-9	CASSLIGGDGYTF
TRBJ2-1	TRBV11-1	CASTPGPQREQFF
TRBJ1-2	TRBV5-6	CASSPLVHLGGSGYTF
TRBJ2-2	TRBV6-6	CASSYLQGANTGELFF
TRBJ1-1	TRBV19	CASRIRGTGGNTEAFF
TRBJ1-4	TRBV5-5	CASSLTRSATNEKLFF
TRBJ2-3	TRBV7-3	CASSSGQGAADTQYF
TRBJ1-2	TRBV29-1	CSVGGEANYGYTF
TRBJ2-3	TRBV7-2	CASSSGLAGATDTQYF
TRBJ2-7	TRBV5-6	CASSLLPRGEEEQYF